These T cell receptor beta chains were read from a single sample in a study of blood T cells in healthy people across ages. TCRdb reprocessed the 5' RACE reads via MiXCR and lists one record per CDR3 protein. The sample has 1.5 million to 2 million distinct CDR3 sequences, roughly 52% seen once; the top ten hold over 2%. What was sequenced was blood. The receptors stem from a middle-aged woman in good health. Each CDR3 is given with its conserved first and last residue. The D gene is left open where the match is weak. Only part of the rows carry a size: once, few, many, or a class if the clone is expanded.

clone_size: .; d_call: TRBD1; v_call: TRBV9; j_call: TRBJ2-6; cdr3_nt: TGTGCCAGCAGCCCAAGCACAGGGGACGGGGCCAACGTCCTGACTTTC; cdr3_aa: CASSPSTGDGANVLTF
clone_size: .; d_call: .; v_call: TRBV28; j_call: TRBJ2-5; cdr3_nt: TGTGCCAGCAGTAAGAATGTGGTGAAAGAGACCCAGTACTTC; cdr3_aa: CASSKNVVKETQYF
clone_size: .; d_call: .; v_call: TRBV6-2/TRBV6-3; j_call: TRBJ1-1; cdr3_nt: TGTGCCAGCAGTTACATCGGGTCCACTGAAGCTTTCTTT; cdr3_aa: CASSYIGSTEAFF
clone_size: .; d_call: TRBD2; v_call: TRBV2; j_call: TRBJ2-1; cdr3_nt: TGTGCCAGCAATAGCGGGGGGGCGTCCAATGAGCAGTTCTTC; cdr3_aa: CASNSGGASNEQFF
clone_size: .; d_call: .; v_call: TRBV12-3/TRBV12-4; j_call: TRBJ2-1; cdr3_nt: TGTGCCAGCCAAACAACCGTCAATGAGCAGTTCTTC; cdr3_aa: CASQTTVNEQFF
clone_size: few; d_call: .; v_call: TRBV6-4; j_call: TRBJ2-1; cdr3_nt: TGTGCCAGCAGTGACTCGAATAGGCCCTACAATGAGCAGTTCTTC; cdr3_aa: CASSDSNRPYNEQFF
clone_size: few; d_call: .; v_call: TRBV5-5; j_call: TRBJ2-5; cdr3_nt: TGTGCCAGCAGCTTAGGACTCCGCCTTGATACGACACAAGAGACCCAGTACTTC; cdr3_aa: CASSLGLRLDTTQETQYF
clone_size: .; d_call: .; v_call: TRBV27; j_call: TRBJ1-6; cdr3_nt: TGTGCCAGCAGTCAAATTGGGGTGAACCCTAATTCACCCCTCCACTTT; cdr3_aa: CASSQIGVNPNSPLHF
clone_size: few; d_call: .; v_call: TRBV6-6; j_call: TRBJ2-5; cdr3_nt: TGTGCCAGCAGTCCTGGTCACTTGGGGGAGACCCAGTACTTC; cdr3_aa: CASSPGHLGETQYF
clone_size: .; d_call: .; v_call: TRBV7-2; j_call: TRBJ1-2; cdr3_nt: TGTGCCAGCAGCTCCCCGGGCGTAGCTAACTATGGCTACACCTTC; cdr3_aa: CASSSPGVANYGYTF
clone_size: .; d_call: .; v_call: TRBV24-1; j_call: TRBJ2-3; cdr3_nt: TGTGCCACCAGTGGTCCCCGGGGAGCCACCACAGATACGCAGTATTTT; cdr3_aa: CATSGPRGATTDTQYF
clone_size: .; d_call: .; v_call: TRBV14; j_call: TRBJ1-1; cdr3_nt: TGTGCCAGCAGCCAAGAGCGGAACCTGAACACTGAAGCTTTCTTT; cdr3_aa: CASSQERNLNTEAFF
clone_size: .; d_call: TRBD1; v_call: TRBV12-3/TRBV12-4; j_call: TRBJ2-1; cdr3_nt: TGTGCCAGCAGCAAGACAGGGATTGAGACCCAGTTCTTC; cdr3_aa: CASSKTGIETQFF
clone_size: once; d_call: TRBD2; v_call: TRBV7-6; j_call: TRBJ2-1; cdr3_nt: TGTGCCAGCAGCCCTCCCCGGACTAGCGGGGGCAGTAGCTCCTACAATGAGCAGTTCTTC; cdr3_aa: CASSPPRTSGGSSSYNEQFF
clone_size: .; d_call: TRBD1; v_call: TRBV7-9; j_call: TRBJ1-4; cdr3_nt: TGTGCCAGCAGCCGCGGGACAGGCAAGGAAAAACTGTTTTTT; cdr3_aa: CASSRGTGKEKLFF
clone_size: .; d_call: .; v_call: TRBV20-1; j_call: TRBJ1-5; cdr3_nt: TGCAGTGCTAGGTCCGACGGTGATCAGCCCCAGCATTTT; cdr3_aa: CSARSDGDQPQHF
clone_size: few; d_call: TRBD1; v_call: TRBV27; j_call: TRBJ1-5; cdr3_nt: TGTGCCAGCAGTCTAACAGGGGGTCAGCCCCAGCATTTT; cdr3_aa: CASSLTGGQPQHF
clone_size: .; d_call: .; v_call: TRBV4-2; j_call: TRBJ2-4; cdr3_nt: TGTGCCAGCAGCCAAGAGAGGGGGTGGGACATTCAGTACTTC; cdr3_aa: CASSQERGWDIQYF
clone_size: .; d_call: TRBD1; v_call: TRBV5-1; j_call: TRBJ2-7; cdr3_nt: TGCGCCAGCAGCGGCCCGGGACAGGGGACGGGCGAGCAGTACTTC; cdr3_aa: CASSGPGQGTGEQYF
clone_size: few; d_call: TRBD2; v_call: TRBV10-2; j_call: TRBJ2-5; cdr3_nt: TGCGCCAGCAGTGAGCGGGGGGGCGGAACCCTAGAGACCCAGTACTTC; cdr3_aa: CASSERGGGTLETQYF
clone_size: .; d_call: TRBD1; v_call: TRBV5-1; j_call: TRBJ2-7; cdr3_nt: TGCGCCAGCAGCCCAAAACCCCGGGACAGGGTGACCTACGAGCAGTACTTC; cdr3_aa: CASSPKPRDRVTYEQYF
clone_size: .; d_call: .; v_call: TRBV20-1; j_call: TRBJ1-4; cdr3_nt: TGCAGTGCTAGTCTGGGCGCGGGTGAAAAACTGTTTTTT; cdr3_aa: CSASLGAGEKLFF
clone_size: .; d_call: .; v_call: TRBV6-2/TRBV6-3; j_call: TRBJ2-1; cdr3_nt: TGTGCCAGCAGTTACTTGGGACCAAGCAATGAGCAGTTCTTC; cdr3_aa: CASSYLGPSNEQFF
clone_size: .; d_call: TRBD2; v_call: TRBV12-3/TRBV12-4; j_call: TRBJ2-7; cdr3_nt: TGTGCCAGCAGTTTGAGGCGATCGGGGGGCGAGCAGTACTTC; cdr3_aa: CASSLRRSGGEQYF
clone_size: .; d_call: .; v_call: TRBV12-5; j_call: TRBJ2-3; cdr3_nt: TGTGCTAGTGCCGCGACAGGCAGCACAGATACGCAGTATTTT; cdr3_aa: CASAATGSTDTQYF
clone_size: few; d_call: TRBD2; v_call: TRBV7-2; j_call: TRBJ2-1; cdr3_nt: TGTGCCAGCAGCTTAGTTCCTCAGCGGGGGGGCGTTGAGCAGTTCTTC; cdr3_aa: CASSLVPQRGGVEQFF
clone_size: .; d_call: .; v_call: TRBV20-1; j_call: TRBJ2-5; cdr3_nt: TGCGGAGGGGGGGAAAGCAAAGAGACCCAGTACTTC; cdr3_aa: CGGGESKETQYF
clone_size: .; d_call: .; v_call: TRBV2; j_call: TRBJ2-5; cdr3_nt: TGTGCCAGCCGACCAGGCAGATGGGAGACCCAGTACTTC; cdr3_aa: CASRPGRWETQYF
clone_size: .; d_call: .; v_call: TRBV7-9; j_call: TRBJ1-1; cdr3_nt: TGTGCCAGCAGTGAAGTAACAGGGCCGGACACTGAAGCTTTCTTT; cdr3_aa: CASSEVTGPDTEAFF
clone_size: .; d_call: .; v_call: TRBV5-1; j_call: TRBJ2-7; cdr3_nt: TGCGCCAGCAGCTTGAATAGGGGGAACGAGCAGTACTTC; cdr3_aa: CASSLNRGNEQYF
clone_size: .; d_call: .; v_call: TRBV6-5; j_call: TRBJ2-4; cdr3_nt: TGTGCCAGCAGCCCGTGGATGACCAAAAACATTCAGTACTTC; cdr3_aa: CASSPWMTKNIQYF
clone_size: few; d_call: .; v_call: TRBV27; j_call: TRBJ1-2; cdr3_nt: TGTGCCAGCAGTTTGCAGCGGACGGCCGGCTACACCTTC; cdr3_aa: CASSLQRTAGYTF
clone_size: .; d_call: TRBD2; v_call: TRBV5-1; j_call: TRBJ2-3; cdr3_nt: TGCGCCAGCAGCCCGGGACTAGCGGGGGTCCTGAGCACAGATACGCAGTATTTT; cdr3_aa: CASSPGLAGVLSTDTQYF
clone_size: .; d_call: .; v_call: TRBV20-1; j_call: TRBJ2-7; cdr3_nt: TGCAGTGCAAACCGGGGGGCCGGCTTCCACGAGCAGTACTTC; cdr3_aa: CSANRGAGFHEQYF
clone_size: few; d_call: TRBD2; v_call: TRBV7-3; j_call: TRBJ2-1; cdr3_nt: TGTGCCAGCAGCTTAAGACTAGCGGGGGTCGATGAGCAGTTCTTC; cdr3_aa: CASSLRLAGVDEQFF
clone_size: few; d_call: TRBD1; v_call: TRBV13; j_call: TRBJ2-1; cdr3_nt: TGTGCCAGCAGCCCCCAACCGGGACAGGGTCAGAACAATGAGCAGTTCTTC; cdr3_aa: CASSPQPGQGQNNEQFF
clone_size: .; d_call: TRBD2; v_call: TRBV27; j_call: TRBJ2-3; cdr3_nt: TGTGCCAGCAGTTTAACCCCCTACGGGGGGGCAAGCACAGATACGCAGTATTTT; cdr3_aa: CASSLTPYGGASTDTQYF
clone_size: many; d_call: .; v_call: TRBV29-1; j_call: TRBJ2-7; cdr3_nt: TGCAGCGTTGAAGCGCCTCTATCCTACGAGCAGTACTTC; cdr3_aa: CSVEAPLSYEQYF
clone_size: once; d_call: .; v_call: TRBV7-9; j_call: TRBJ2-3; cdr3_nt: TGTGCCAGCAGCTTAAGCACAGCTCAAGATACGCAGTATTTT; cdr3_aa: CASSLSTAQDTQYF
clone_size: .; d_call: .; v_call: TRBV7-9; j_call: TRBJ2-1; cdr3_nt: TGTGCCAGCAGCGCCCTAGCCTACAATGAGCAGTTCTTC; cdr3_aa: CASSALAYNEQFF
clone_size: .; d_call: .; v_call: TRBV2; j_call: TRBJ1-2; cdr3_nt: TGTGCCAGCAGTGAAATGGTAGAAAACCAGGAGGGCTACACCTTC; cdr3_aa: CASSEMVENQEGYTF
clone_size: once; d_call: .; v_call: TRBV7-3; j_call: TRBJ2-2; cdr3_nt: TGTGCCAGCAGCGAACGGGACAGCGGGTACACCGGGGAGCTGTTTTTT; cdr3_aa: CASSERDSGYTGELFF
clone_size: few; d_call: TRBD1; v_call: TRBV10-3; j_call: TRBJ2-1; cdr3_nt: TGTGCCATCAGTTTGGGACAGAATGAGCAGTTCTTC; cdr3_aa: CAISLGQNEQFF
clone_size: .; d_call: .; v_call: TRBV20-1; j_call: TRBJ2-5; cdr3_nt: TGCAGTGCTGGTATACTAGCGGACAGGATGCAAGAGACCCAGTACTTC; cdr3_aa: CSAGILADRMQETQYF
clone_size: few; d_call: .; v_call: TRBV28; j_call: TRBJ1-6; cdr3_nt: TGTGCCAGCAGCAAGGGACGGTTACTCAATTCACCCCTCCACTTT; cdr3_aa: CASSKGRLLNSPLHF
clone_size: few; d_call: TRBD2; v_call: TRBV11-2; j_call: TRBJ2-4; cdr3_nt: TGTGCCAGCAGCTTAGATCCCCAGGGGACTAGGTCCAAAAACATTCAGTACTTC; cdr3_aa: CASSLDPQGTRSKNIQYF
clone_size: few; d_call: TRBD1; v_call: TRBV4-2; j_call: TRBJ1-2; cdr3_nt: TGTGCCAGCAGTCAGCAGGGGGCCTTGGATGGCTACACCTTC; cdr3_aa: CASSQQGALDGYTF
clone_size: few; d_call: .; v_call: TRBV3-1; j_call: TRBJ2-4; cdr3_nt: TGTGCCAGCAGCCAAGAGACTTTGACCATTCAGTACTTC; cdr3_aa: CASSQETLTIQYF
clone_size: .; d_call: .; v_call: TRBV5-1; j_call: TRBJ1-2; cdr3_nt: TGCGCCAGCAGCTTGGTGCAGGGTCCTAAGGGTGGCTACACCTTC; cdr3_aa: CASSLVQGPKGGYTF
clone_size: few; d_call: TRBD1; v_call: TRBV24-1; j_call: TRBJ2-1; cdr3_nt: TGTGCCACCAGTGATCCATCAATCGGGACAGGCATCTTTGGGGAATACAATGAGCAGTTCTTC; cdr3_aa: CATSDPSIGTGIFGEYNEQFF